This T cell receptor (beta chain) was captured by sequencing in a study of shared clonotypes between healthy human individuals. Study observations and caveats: Even with large depth, rarefaction showed that sorted-subset sequencing was incomplete. Compared with clonotypes that all four donors shared, non-shared clonotypes had lower generation probabilities. Investigators expected sequencing depth to affect clonotype sharing among donors.

The V gene lost 2 bases and the J gene lost 4 bases, with 13 bases spanning the gap. Germline CDR1 is MNHEY and CDR2 is SMNVEV (reference sequence). The CDR3 totals 15 residues. Points on this clone: Its antigen remains unknown.

Sequenced by immunoSEQ multiplex PCR; TCRdb stores in-frame clones only, minus some. This repertoire shows around 2.1 million clones, around 95% found once; its top ten account for approximately 0.13%. The chain links TRBV27 to TRBJ2-3; D may be TRBD1 or TRBD2 (5 bases each). The receptor was isolated from a man aged 18 to 29 in good health. Sequencing was done on a sample of naive CD4+ T cells sorted from blood. Subset defined: CD45RA+ positively selected. The CDR3 region is CASSLRQGRPDTQYF. The DNA of the CDR3 is TGTGCCAGCAGTTTACGGCAGGGACGGCCAGATACGCAGTATTTT.